Detailed here is one T cell receptor beta chain. Reverse transcription of about 0.45 to 1 ug RNA was carried out with random hexamers. TCRdb passed the immunoSEQ multiplex PCR reads through MiXCR, listing each CDR3 protein once. The sample contains some 300,000 distinct CDR3 sequences, 70% to 90% of which appear only once. This entry belongs to a study of CD8 T cells in Susac syndrome. Trimming took 5 bases from V and 9 from J, leaving 14 bases between them. The CDR3 totals 12 residues. The germline CDR1 and CDR2 sequences are DFQATT and SNEGSKA (reference sequence). This TCR was recovered from a human donor with multiple sclerosis. The specimen was CD8+ T cells from PBMCs. This chain joins TRBV20-1 and TRBJ1-3, with D unclear. Here the CDR3 reads CSAGPGGGTIYF. As DNA, the CDR3 is TGCAGTGCTGGTCCGGGAGGTGGCACCATATATTTT.